These T cell receptor beta chains were read from a single sample in a study of T-cell reconstitution after alpha-beta-depleted transplantation in children. TCRdb redid the calling of the PCR reads with MiXCR, one entry per CDR3 protein. This sample has about 610,000 distinct CDR3 sequences, with more than 9% found just once. The sample here was PBMCs from the stem cell graft donor, taken from the stem cell graft. Receptor source: a human donor who donated a stem cell graft to a child with acute myeloid leukemia. Each CDR3 is given with its conserved first and last residue. D genes are given only for firm matches. Where a row states a size, it is once, few, many or the class of an expanded clone; other rows omit it.

J gene: TRBJ2-7
clone size: many
V gene: TRBV6-2/TRBV6-3
D gene: -
CDR3 protein: CASSYPHARGPSYEQYF
CDR3 DNA: TGTGCCAGCAGTTACCCCCACGCTAGAGGGCCGTCCTACGAGCAGTACTTC

J gene: TRBJ2-3
clone size: -
V gene: TRBV29-1
D gene: -
CDR3 protein: CSGTSGGGADTQYF
CDR3 DNA: TGCAGCGGGACGAGTGGAGGGGGGGCCGATACGCAGTATTTT

J gene: TRBJ2-3
clone size: few
V gene: TRBV18
D gene: -
CDR3 protein: CASSPKRVSTDTQYF
CDR3 DNA: TGTGCCAGCTCACCTAAACGGGTTAGCACAGATACGCAGTATTTT

J gene: TRBJ2-7
clone size: many
V gene: TRBV5-1
D gene: TRBD2
CDR3 protein: CASSLAGLAGGLSYEQYF
CDR3 DNA: TGCGCCAGCAGCTTGGCGGGACTAGCGGGAGGCCTCTCCTACGAGCAGTACTTC

J gene: TRBJ2-2
clone size: -
V gene: TRBV18
D gene: -
CDR3 protein: CASSPDGGPNTGELFF
CDR3 DNA: TGTGCCAGCTCACCAGATGGCGGCCCGAACACCGGGGAGCTGTTTTTT

J gene: TRBJ2-2
clone size: many
V gene: TRBV2
D gene: TRBD2
CDR3 protein: CASRAGGTGELFF
CDR3 DNA: TGTGCCAGCAGGGCGGGGGGCACCGGGGAGCTGTTTTTT

J gene: TRBJ2-7
clone size: few
V gene: TRBV7-2
D gene: TRBD2
CDR3 protein: CASSLEVSGRPPYF
CDR3 DNA: TGTGCCAGCAGCTTAGAGGTCAGCGGGAGGCCACCGTACTTC

J gene: TRBJ2-7
clone size: few
V gene: TRBV6-2/TRBV6-3
D gene: TRBD1
CDR3 protein: CASSSWASGGSYEQYF
CDR3 DNA: TGTGCCAGCAGTTCCTGGGCCTCAGGGGGCTCCTACGAGCAGTACTTC

J gene: TRBJ1-1
clone size: few
V gene: TRBV6-2/TRBV6-3
D gene: -
CDR3 protein: CASSQGPAAFF
CDR3 DNA: TGTGCCAGCAGTCAGGGCCCGGCTGCTTTCTTT

J gene: TRBJ2-1
clone size: -
V gene: TRBV7-3
D gene: -
CDR3 protein: CASSSSGVEQFF
CDR3 DNA: TGTGCCAGCAGCTCATCCGGGGTCGAGCAGTTCTTC

J gene: TRBJ2-3
clone size: -
V gene: TRBV20-1
D gene: TRBD2
CDR3 protein: CSASGLAGIGTQYF
CDR3 DNA: TGCAGTGCATCCGGACTAGCGGGAATCGGTACGCAGTATTTT

J gene: TRBJ2-1
clone size: -
V gene: TRBV12-3/TRBV12-4
D gene: -
CDR3 protein: CASSLYPGPLSDEQFF
CDR3 DNA: TGTGCCAGCAGCCTCTATCCGGGACCACTGAGCGATGAGCAGTTCTTC

J gene: TRBJ2-1
clone size: -
V gene: TRBV5-4
D gene: TRBD2
CDR3 protein: CASSPRPAGGPGTGEQFF
CDR3 DNA: TGTGCCAGCAGCCCCCGTCCAGCGGGAGGGCCCGGCACGGGTGAGCAGTTCTTC

J gene: TRBJ1-3
clone size: once
V gene: TRBV6-1
D gene: -
CDR3 protein: CASRPHSGNPIYF
CDR3 DNA: TGTGCCAGCAGACCCCACTCTGGAAACCCCATATATTTT

J gene: TRBJ2-3
clone size: few
V gene: TRBV5-6
D gene: TRBD2
CDR3 protein: CASSLGAGVKTDTQYF
CDR3 DNA: TGTGCCAGCAGCTTAGGAGCGGGGGTTAAGACAGATACGCAGTATTTT

J gene: TRBJ2-7
clone size: few
V gene: TRBV5-6
D gene: -
CDR3 protein: CASGSTRREQYF
CDR3 DNA: TGTGCCAGCGGATCTACCCGGAGGGAGCAGTACTTC

J gene: TRBJ2-5
clone size: few
V gene: TRBV9
D gene: TRBD2
CDR3 protein: CASSPRLAAFQETQYF
CDR3 DNA: TGTGCCAGCAGCCCTAGACTAGCGGCTTTCCAAGAGACCCAGTACTTC

J gene: TRBJ2-1
clone size: -
V gene: TRBV4-2
D gene: TRBD2
CDR3 protein: CASSQVNLAGGPTYNEQFF
CDR3 DNA: TGTGCCAGCAGCCAAGTTAACCTAGCGGGAGGACCCACCTACAATGAGCAGTTCTTC

J gene: TRBJ2-3
clone size: -
V gene: TRBV12-3/TRBV12-4
D gene: TRBD2
CDR3 protein: CASSYYSGNPDTQYF
CDR3 DNA: TGTGCCAGCAGTTACTATAGCGGGAACCCAGATACGCAGTATTTT

J gene: TRBJ1-5
clone size: -
V gene: TRBV19
D gene: -
CDR3 protein: CASSRQHSNQPQHF
CDR3 DNA: TGTGCCAGTAGCCGACAGCATAGTAATCAGCCCCAGCATTTT

J gene: TRBJ1-1
clone size: many
V gene: TRBV29-1
D gene: -
CDR3 protein: CSALGPLNTEAFF
CDR3 DNA: TGCAGCGCCCTGGGACCGTTGAACACTGAAGCTTTCTTT

J gene: TRBJ1-1
clone size: many
V gene: TRBV10-3
D gene: TRBD1
CDR3 protein: CAISESGTGDAFF
CDR3 DNA: TGTGCCATCAGTGAGTCGGGGACAGGGGATGCTTTCTTT

J gene: TRBJ2-1
clone size: many
V gene: TRBV29-1
D gene: -
CDR3 protein: CSARKLERRYNEQFF
CDR3 DNA: TGCAGCGCCCGAAAACTAGAGAGGCGCTACAATGAGCAGTTCTTC

J gene: TRBJ2-6
clone size: -
V gene: TRBV25-1
D gene: -
CDR3 protein: CASSDSRGANVLTF
CDR3 DNA: TGTGCCAGCAGTGATTCACGGGGGGCCAACGTCCTGACTTTC

J gene: TRBJ2-1
clone size: -
V gene: TRBV28
D gene: -
CDR3 protein: CASSIERTREFF
CDR3 DNA: TGTGCCAGCAGTATCGAGCGGACAAGGGAGTTCTTC

J gene: TRBJ1-6
clone size: many
V gene: TRBV7-9
D gene: -
CDR3 protein: CASSSGSLHF
CDR3 DNA: TGTGCCAGCAGCTCTGGATCCCTCCACTTT

J gene: TRBJ1-4
clone size: many
V gene: TRBV12-3/TRBV12-4
D gene: TRBD1
CDR3 protein: CASRQGASEKLFF
CDR3 DNA: TGTGCCAGCAGACAGGGGGCAAGTGAAAAACTGTTTTTT